The rows below give T cell receptor beta chains drawn from one sample of a study of early T cells in non-severe SARS-CoV-2 infection. One entry per CDR3 protein, called by TCRdb with MiXCR from the 5' RACE reads. The repertoire holds some 82,000 distinct CDR3 sequences, with more than 5% as singletons. The sequencing input was whole blood. These receptors were taken from an adult who was a healthcare worker with PCR-confirmed SARS-CoV-2 infection or an uninfected control (not recorded which). Each CDR3 is given with its conserved first and last residue. Fields, in order: J gene, D gene, clone size, V gene, CDR3 DNA, CDR3 protein. The D gene is left open where the match is weak. Clone size is stated in some rows and not others, as once, few, many or a class when expanded.

TRBJ2-1 TRBD1 many TRBV9 TGTGCCAGCAGCGTGGGACAGGGGCCCCTAAATGAGCAGTTCTTC CASSVGQGPLNEQFF
TRBJ2-1 NA NA TRBV19 TGTGCCAGTAGTATAGATCATAGAGGGACTGAGCAGTTCTTC CASSIDHRGTEQFF
TRBJ1-1 TRBD1 NA TRBV20-1 TGCAGTGCTGAACAGGGGGGTTTGGGTGAAGCTTTCTTT CSAEQGGLGEAFF
TRBJ1-2 NA few TRBV7-9 TGTGCCAGCAGCTTAGTAGCAGAGGGGCCCTATGGCTACACCTTC CASSLVAEGPYGYTF
TRBJ1-1 NA few TRBV12-3/TRBV12-4 TGTGCCAGCAGACTACACCCGAACACTGAAGCTTTCTTT CASRLHPNTEAFF
TRBJ2-7 NA NA TRBV3-1 TGTGCCAGCAGCCAACGTGGGACGTCGGGCTACGAGCAGTACTTC CASSQRGTSGYEQYF
TRBJ2-2 TRBD2 NA TRBV6-5 TGTGCCAGCAGGAAACCTAGCGGTTCCACCGGGGAGCTGTTTTTT CASRKPSGSTGELFF
TRBJ1-1 NA many TRBV6-2/TRBV6-3 TGTGCCAGCAGTTACTTCAGGCTGGCAGGGGAGGACACTGAAGCTTTCTTT CASSYFRLAGEDTEAFF
TRBJ1-2 NA few TRBV5-1 TGCGCCAGCAGCTTAAGTTCTTTGGGACGTGGCTACACCTTC CASSLSSLGRGYTF
TRBJ2-7 TRBD2 NA TRBV28 TGTGCCAGCAGCCCTTTCGGGACTAGCGGGGACTTCTCCTACGAGCAGTACTTC CASSPFGTSGDFSYEQYF
TRBJ2-2 TRBD2 many TRBV6-5 TGTGCCACCATGACTAGCGGGGTTGGCGGGGAGCTGTTTTTT CATMTSGVGGELFF
TRBJ1-4 NA few TRBV18 TGTGCCAGCTCACAATATGCAACTAATGAAAAACTGTTTTTT CASSQYATNEKLFF
TRBJ2-1 NA many TRBV12-3/TRBV12-4 TGTGCCAGCAGTTTAAGTATTACGAGCGCTGAGCAGTTCTTC CASSLSITSAEQFF
TRBJ2-7 NA few TRBV10-2 TGCGCCAGCAGTGACGAATACGAGCAGTACTTC CASSDEYEQYF
TRBJ1-5 NA few TRBV6-5 TGTGCCACCGCCGACAGCTTAAATCAGCCCCAGCATTTT CATADSLNQPQHF
TRBJ2-2 TRBD1 NA TRBV5-1 TGCGCCAGCAGCTCCGTTAGGACAGGGCGGGCCGGGGAGCTGTTTTTT CASSSVRTGRAGELFF
TRBJ2-3 NA NA TRBV9 TGTGCCAGCAGCTCCCGAGGCAGGGAGGTCACAGATACGCAGTATTTT CASSSRGREVTDTQYF
TRBJ1-1 NA many TRBV2 TGTGCCACCACAGTCAACACTGAAGCTTTCTTT CATTVNTEAFF
TRBJ2-4 TRBD2 NA TRBV11-2 TGTGCCAGCAGCCTTACCCTCCCTAGCGGGGAAAACATTCAGTACTTC CASSLTLPSGENIQYF
TRBJ2-3 NA many TRBV3-1 TGTGCCAGCAGCCAAGGCCTGGCCCGCACAGATACGCAGTATTTT CASSQGLARTDTQYF
TRBJ1-1 NA many TRBV30 TGTGCCTGGAGTGTAGGGTCGGCAAAGGGAACTGAAGCTTTCTTT CAWSVGSAKGTEAFF
TRBJ1-5 TRBD1 many TRBV6-6 TGTGCCAGCAGACCAGGACAGGGAAGGGATCAGCCCCAGCATTTT CASRPGQGRDQPQHF
TRBJ2-5 TRBD1 many TRBV6-5 TGTGCCAGTCACTCTCCCCCGGGACAGAAAGAGACCCAGTACTTC CASHSPPGQKETQYF
TRBJ2-3 TRBD2 many TRBV19 TGTGCCAGTAGTATAGGGACTAGCGGGAGTGGTACGCAGTATTTT CASSIGTSGSGTQYF
TRBJ2-3 NA many TRBV9 TGTGCCAGCAGCGACGGCAGGTACACAGATACGCAGTATTTT CASSDGRYTDTQYF
TRBJ2-3 NA many TRBV25-1 TGTGCCAGCAGTGAATTGGGATCCACCACAGATACGCAGTATTTT CASSELGSTTDTQYF
TRBJ2-5 NA many TRBV5-4 TGTGCCAGCAGCTTGCAGGGGCTACAAGAGACCCAGTACTTC CASSLQGLQETQYF
TRBJ2-7 NA NA TRBV29-1 TGCAGCGCCAGGGCTGAGCACGAGCAGTACTTC CSARAEHEQYF
TRBJ2-1 TRBD1 NA TRBV28 TGTGCCAGCAGGTACAGGGGCAATGAGCAGTTCTTC CASRYRGNEQFF
TRBJ2-1 NA many TRBV7-9 TGTGCCAGCAGCTTAACCCCCGGGGGCGGGAGTGCCTGGGCTGAGCAGTTCTTC CASSLTPGGGSAWAEQFF
TRBJ1-2 TRBD1 few TRBV12-3/TRBV12-4 TGTGCCAGCAGATATCAGGGGGCAAGCGGCTACACCTTC CASRYQGASGYTF
TRBJ1-2 NA few TRBV7-8 TGTGCCAGCAGCTTTAACAGGGACTATGGCTACACCTTC CASSFNRDYGYTF
TRBJ2-2 NA NA TRBV20-1 TGCAGTGCTAGGGTTGCCACTATCCAAGCCGGGGAGCTGTTTTTT CSARVATIQAGELFF
TRBJ2-1 NA few TRBV4-3 TGCGCCAGCAGCCAATCCCGACGGCAATGGGATGAGCAGTTCTTC CASSQSRRQWDEQFF
TRBJ2-1 TRBD2 many TRBV11-2 TGTGCCAGCAGCCGGGACTACGGCGGGGATGAGCAGTTCTTC CASSRDYGGDEQFF
TRBJ1-3 TRBD1 many TRBV29-1 TGCAGCGTGGGGGACAGGCTGGGAAACACCATATATTTT CSVGDRLGNTIYF
TRBJ2-3 NA many TRBV7-6 TGTGCCAGCAGCCCGTCAACGTCACTAGTGGCGGATACGCAGTATTTT CASSPSTSLVADTQYF
TRBJ2-2 NA many TRBV5-4 TGTGCCAGCAGCTTGGTTAGAAAGAACACCGGGGAGCTGTTTTTT CASSLVRKNTGELFF
TRBJ2-7 TRBD1 few TRBV5-8 TGTGCCAGCAGCCACCGGACAGGTCCCCCCTACGAGCAGTACTTC CASSHRTGPPYEQYF
TRBJ2-7 NA few TRBV5-1 TGCGCCAGCAGCGCCACGGGCGCCGTTACCTACGAGCAGTACTTC CASSATGAVTYEQYF
TRBJ2-5 NA few TRBV5-4 TGTGCCAGCAGCTTGGCCGGAATCCGGGAGTGGGAGACCCAGTACTTC CASSLAGIREWETQYF
TRBJ2-3 TRBD1 few TRBV7-2 TGTGCCAGCAGCTTCAGGGGGTCTCCTGCAGATACGCAGTATTTT CASSFRGSPADTQYF
TRBJ1-5 NA few TRBV30 TGTGCCTGGAGTGAGACAGGCGGTAGCAATCAGCCCCAGCATTTT CAWSETGGSNQPQHF
TRBJ1-1 NA NA TRBV28 TGTGCCAGCAGACACAATATGAACACTGAAGCTTTCTTT CASRHNMNTEAFF
TRBJ2-3 TRBD1 NA TRBV4-3 TGCGCCAGCAGCCTTAGGACAGGTGGGGGCACAGATACGCAGTATTTT CASSLRTGGGTDTQYF
TRBJ2-2 NA many TRBV12-2 TGTGCAAGTCGCAGGGGTGACACCGGGGAGCTGTTTTTT CASRRGDTGELFF
TRBJ2-2 NA many TRBV11-2 TGTGCCAGCAGCATCTCGACGGCGCTGAACACCGGGGAGCTGTTTTTT CASSISTALNTGELFF
TRBJ2-7 TRBD1 NA TRBV3-1 TGTGCCAGCAGCGAGCTTCGACAGGGTGCCTACGAGCAGTACTTC CASSELRQGAYEQYF
TRBJ2-1 TRBD2 many TRBV12-3/TRBV12-4 TGTGCCAGCAGTCGTACCGGGACTAGCGTTAACAATGAGCAGTTCTTC CASSRTGTSVNNEQFF
TRBJ1-2 NA many TRBV25-1 TGTGCCAGCAGTGAATGGGGCGGCTACACCTTC CASSEWGGYTF
TRBJ2-5 NA few TRBV5-1 TGCGCCAGCAGCTTGTTTTTACAAGAGACCCAGTACTTC CASSLFLQETQYF
TRBJ2-7 TRBD2 many TRBV20-1 TGCAGTGCTAAGGACTCTAGCGGCTCCTACGAGCAGTACTTC CSAKDSSGSYEQYF
TRBJ1-6 NA many TRBV5-1 TGCGCCAGCAGCTTGGTCGCCAGGGGAGGCGATTCACCCCTCCACTTT CASSLVARGGDSPLHF
TRBJ1-4 NA many TRBV9 TGTGCCAGCAGCCCCGGACTTGCAACTAATGAAAAACTGTTTTTT CASSPGLATNEKLFF
TRBJ2-3 NA few TRBV5-1 TGCGCCAGCAGCTTGGACCGCCACACAGATACGCAGTATTTT CASSLDRHTDTQYF
TRBJ2-3 TRBD2 many TRBV24-1 TGTGCCACCTCCGGGACTAGGGGCCCAGATACGCAGTATTTT CATSGTRGPDTQYF
TRBJ2-1 NA NA TRBV9 TGTGCCAGCAGCTCGACAGTTGGGGGGTACAATGAGCAGTTCTTC CASSSTVGGYNEQFF
TRBJ2-7 NA many TRBV25-1 TGTGCCAGCAGTGGGCCAGGGACCGCCTACGAGCAGTACTTC CASSGPGTAYEQYF
TRBJ2-7 NA few TRBV7-9 TGTGCCAGCAGCTTCCAGTCTTACGAGCAGTACTTC CASSFQSYEQYF